One sample yielded the 21 T cell receptor beta chains listed below, sequenced in a study of blood T cells in healthy people across ages. A sample-barcoded 5' primer and a J-beta primer mix were used in a second PCR of roughly 6 to 11 cycles. MiXCR was run by TCRdb on the 5' RACE reads, yielding one entry per CDR3 protein. The data hold roughly 900,000 distinct CDR3 sequences, with roughly 26% observed a single time. The sample comprised blood. The receptors were sampled from a woman older than 75 in good health.

A few counts support this clonotype. The rearrangement uses TRBV6-1 and TRBJ2-4, with 13 bases aligning to TRBD2. From germline, CDR1 is MNHNS and CDR2 SASEGT. The CDR3 consists of 19 residues. V gave up 4 bases and J gave up 2 bases; unmatched junction bases: 11. The DNA of the CDR3 is TGTGCCAGCAGTGCAGCGACTAGCGGGGGGCCGAGCCCCAAAAACATTCAGTACTTC. Protein: CASSAATSGGPSPKNIQYF.

This clonotype occurred a few times. The chain couples TRBV14 to TRBJ2-1, with TRBD1 matching over 10 bases. Germline trimming cut 4 bases from V and 8 bases from J; bases unmatched to any gene: 11. This CDR3 spans 16 amino acids. Germline CDR1 SGHDN, CDR2 FVKESK. The CDR3 coding sequence is TGTGCCAGCAGCCCAGCTACCGGGACAGGGGACGATGAGCAGTTCTTC. Translating it yields CASSPATGTGDDEQFF.

The CDR3 is CASQGNYGYTF. The DNA for the CDR3 is TGTGCCAGCCAGGGCAACTATGGCTACACCTTC. The V call is TRBV7-9, the J call TRBJ1-2; D perhaps matches TRBD1 (5 bases). Germline-derived CDR1 and CDR2 are SEHNR and FQNEAQ (reference sequence). V was shortened by 8 bases and J by 2 bases, with 6 bases between the two germline ends. The CDR3 is 11 residues long.

This clonotype has a count of ten or more. The chain recombines TRBV20-1 with TRBJ2-3, with 9 bases identical to TRBD2. In germline, CDR1 is DFQATT, CDR2 SNEGSKA (reference sequence). The V segment lost 1 base and the J segment 1 base; nucleotides outside the gene matches: 0. The length of the CDR3 is 14 residues. The CDR3 DNA sequence: TGCAGTGCTAGAGGGACTAGCGGCACAGATACGCAGTATTTT. Its protein is CSARGTSGTDTQYF.

This clonotype appeared a few times. This chain links TRBV19 with TRBJ2-3, with D uncertain. The length of the CDR3 is 18 residues. The V and J ends lost 6 bases and 6 bases respectively, with 28 bases between them. Germline lookup yields CDR1 LNHDA and CDR2 SQIVND (reference sequence). The CDR3 DNA follows: TGTGCCAGTAGCCCCCCCGTGGGAAGGGCAGTAGAATTGGATACGCAGTATTTT. Protein product: CASSPPVGRAVELDTQYF.

In its sample, this clonotype was seen once. The chain recombines TRBV27 with TRBJ1-2; TRBD1 might be the D (5 bases). Germline CDR1 reads MNHEY; CDR2 reads SMNVEV (reference sequence). Trimming left V 6 bases short and J 2 bases short, with 13 bases between. The CDR3 extends over 14 amino acids. The CDR3 sequence: CASRDSGTNYGYTF. DNA for the CDR3: TGTGCCAGCAGGGATTCCGGGACGAACTATGGCTACACCTTC.

Notes on this clonotype: In this CDR3 the conserved last residue, phenylalanine or tryptophan, is missing, so a read error is likely. In DNA form, the CDR3 reads TGTGCCAGCAGCGGGGGGGCGGGTGCTACGCAGTATTTG. Protein product: CASSGGAGATQYL. This chain connects TRBV12-3 or TRBV12-4 to TRBJ2-3, with TRBD2 matching over 8 bases. V lost 6 bases, J lost 8 bases, and 7 bases stayed unmatched. CDR3 length: 13 residues.

V gene TRBV29-1 combines with J gene TRBJ1-5; D perhaps matches TRBD1 (6 bases). Trimming removed 3 bases at V and 4 bases at J, with 10 bases between. The length of the CDR3 is 13 residues. Germline CDR1 reads SQVTM; CDR2 reads ANQGSEA. DNA of the CDR3: TGCAGCGTTGACGGGGGCGGGAATCAGCCCCAGCATTTT. Amino acids: CSVDGGGNQPQHF.

In the case of this clonotype: Possible read error: a much larger clone is one base away. The rearrangement joins TRBV20-1 to TRBJ2-7, with D possibly matching TRBD1 (5 bases). V was clipped by 0 bases and J by 6 bases, with 18 bases between them. Germline CDR1 is DFQATT and CDR2 is SNEGSKA (reference sequence). CDR3 length equals 15 residues. The CDR3: CSARDRRTSCLEQYF. DNA for the CDR3: TGCAGTGCTAGAGACCGCCGGACAAGTTGCCTCGAGCAGTACTTC.

This clonotype occurred many times. The chain is built from TRBV11-2 and TRBJ2-3; 10 bases map to TRBD2. The ends lost 5 bases at V and 2 bases at J; junction bases unmatched: 10. Germline-derived CDR1 and CDR2 are SGHAT and FQNNGV. The CDR3 has 17 amino acids. The CDR3 bases are TGTGCCAGCAGCCGACGGACTAGCGGCGCAAACACAGATACGCAGTATTTT. Its protein is CASSRRTSGANTDTQYF.

This clonotype was seen at least ten times. The chain joins TRBV7-2 to TRBJ1-1; TRBD1 is a possible D gene (5 bases). This CDR3 is built from 14 residues. Trimming took off 7 bases at V and 0 bases at J, with 12 bases between the two ends. Germline V gene lookup returns CDR1 SGHTA and CDR2 FQGNSA. In DNA, the CDR3 is TGTGCCAGCAATTTTGGGGGGTTGAACACTGAAGCTTTCTTT. The encoded protein is CASNFGGLNTEAFF.

The sample holds many counts of this clonotype. The chain uses TRBV12-3 or TRBV12-4 and TRBJ1-5; D possibly corresponds to TRBD1 (5 bases). CDR3 size: 13 residues. The V and J ends lost 6 bases and 6 bases respectively, with 12 bases between them. The DNA of the CDR3 is TGTGCCAGCAGCTCTCGGGACGTTCAGCCCCAGCATTTT. It encodes CASSSRDVQPQHF.

The chain recombines TRBV3-1 with TRBJ2-5; D is tentatively TRBD1 or TRBD2 (5 bases each). This CDR3 has 14 amino acids. CDR1 and CDR2 (germline): LGHDT, YNNKEL (reference sequence). V gave up 2 bases and J gave up 2 bases, with 9 bases separating them. CDR3 residues: CASSQPGRQETQYF. CDR3 nucleotide sequence: TGTGCCAGCAGCCAACCGGGACGTCAAGAGACCCAGTACTTC.

This chain connects TRBV6-2 or TRBV6-3 to TRBJ2-2, with D possibly TRBD2 on 6 matching bases. Germline V gives CDR1 MNHEY, CDR2 SVGEGT. Trimming took 4 bases from V and 6 from J, leaving 12 bases between them. The CDR3 extends over 14 amino acids. Written as DNA, the CDR3 is TGTGCCAGCAGTTGCCTCGCGGGGTCCGGGGAGCTGTTTTTT. Translation gives CASSCLAGSGELFF.

This clonotype was found many times. The chain links TRBV3-1 to TRBJ1-6; 10 bases are a match to TRBD1. Trimming took 4 bases from V and 9 from J; bases not matched to a gene: 6. The CDR3 covers 15 residues. Per the germline V gene, CDR1 is LGHDT and CDR2 is YNNKEL (reference sequence). The CDR3 DNA reads TGTGCCAGCAGCCCTTGGACAGGGGGGACTTCACCCCTCCACTTT. As protein: CASSPWTGGTSPLHF.

This clonotype appeared many times. The rearrangement links TRBV29-1 to TRBJ2-1; 9 nucleotides line up with TRBD1. Germline V gene sequence: CDR1 SQVTM, CDR2 ANQGSEA. V shed 6 bases, J shed 6 bases, and the junction held 15 bases outside the gene matches. This CDR3 comprises 16 residues. The CDR3 nucleotides read TGCAGCGTAGAGCTTTCCGGGACAGGGTTCGGCAATGAGCAGTTCTTC. Its translation: CSVELSGTGFGNEQFF.

This clonotype was recorded at least ten times. The chain recombines TRBV6-2 or TRBV6-3 with TRBJ2-6, with D unclear. The V end was cut by 4 bases, the J end by 1 base, with 20 bases between. The CDR3 has 19 residues. Germline V gene data show CDR1 as MNHEY and CDR2 as SVGEGT. CDR3 region: CASSFDTLLTLSGANVLTF. CDR3 coding DNA: TGTGCCAGCAGTTTCGACACTTTATTAACTCTATCTGGGGCCAACGTCCTGACTTTC.

This clonotype was recorded many times. The gene calls are TRBV20-1 and TRBJ2-3; no reliable D call. Germline CDR1 reads DFQATT; CDR2 reads SNEGSKA (reference sequence). V lost 5 bases and J lost 4, with 7 bases in between. The length of the CDR3 is 11 residues. The CDR3 DNA is TGCAGTGCTGACCGAGCAGATACGCAGTATTTT. Residues: CSADRADTQYF.

This clonotype was recorded many times. The V call is TRBV5-6, the J call TRBJ1-2; D may be TRBD1 (6 bases). CDR1 is SGHDT, CDR2 YYEEEE, per germline. V was trimmed by 0 bases and J by 0 bases, leaving 15 bases between them. The CDR3 is made up of 17 amino acids. CDR3 in amino acids: CASSLAAEGVSNYGYTF. The CDR3 DNA sequence: TGTGCCAGCAGCTTGGCGGCGGAGGGGGTGTCTAACTATGGCTACACCTTC.

As for this clonotype: This sequence may be a read error, since a much larger clone differs from it by one base. This rearrangement joins TRBV24-1 to TRBJ2-3; possible D gene TRBD2, 6 bases. CDR1 and CDR2 from the germline V gene are KGHDR and SFDVKD. The length of the CDR3 is 18 residues. V lost 6 bases and J 0 bases, leaving 21 bases between the germline ends. This CDR3 is CATSLGRRTFPSTDTQYF. In nucleotides, the CDR3 is TGTGCCACCAGTTTAGGGAGGAGAACGTTTCCTAGCACAGATACGCAGTATTTT.

This rearrangement joins TRBV7-2 to TRBJ2-7; a possible D gene is TRBD1 (6 bases). The V gene's germline CDR1 is SGHTA and CDR2 FQGNSA. Trimming cost V 1 base and J 3 bases, with 10 bases left between them. This CDR3 comprises 14 residues. In nucleotides, the CDR3 is TGTGCCAGCAGCTTAGTAAAGGGGGACTACGAGCAGTACTTC. Encoded protein: CASSLVKGDYEQYF.